The rows below give T cell receptor beta chains drawn from one sample of a study of shared clonotypes between healthy human individuals. Clones were sequenced by immunoSEQ multiplex PCR, and TCRdb holds only the in-frame ones, with some missing. The sample carries about 2.4 million clones, approximately 93% recorded once. Source material: naive CD4+ T cells from PBMCs. Receptor source: a man aged 18-30 years in good health. Some clones in this sample may be carry-over from other donors' samples. CDR3s include the opening cysteine and the closing phenylalanine or tryptophan. D genes are given only for firm matches. Clone size is not always given. Where it is, it says once, few, many or a class for expanded clones.

cdr3_aa: CASSQVIDEQFF
cdr3_nt: TGCGCCAGCAGCCAAGTGATCGATGAGCAGTTCTTC
d_call: -
j_call: TRBJ2-1
clone_size: -
v_call: TRBV4-1

cdr3_aa: CASLGDSNQPQHF
cdr3_nt: TGTGCCTCCCTCGGTGATAGCAATCAGCCCCAGCATTTT
d_call: -
j_call: TRBJ1-5
clone_size: -
v_call: TRBV2

cdr3_aa: CASRNLKRAPSHTGELFF
cdr3_nt: TGTGCCAGCAGAAACCTAAAGAGGGCTCCCTCCCACACCGGGGAGCTGTTTTTT
d_call: -
j_call: TRBJ2-2
clone_size: once
v_call: TRBV21-1

cdr3_aa: CASNSSPRTGDYYGYTF
cdr3_nt: TGTGCCAGTAACTCAAGCCCCCGGACAGGGGATTACTATGGCTACACCTTC
d_call: TRBD1
j_call: TRBJ1-2
clone_size: -
v_call: TRBV19

cdr3_aa: CAWSELTGYTEAFF
cdr3_nt: TGTGCCTGGAGCGAGTTGACAGGGTATACTGAAGCTTTCTTT
d_call: TRBD1
j_call: TRBJ1-1
clone_size: few
v_call: TRBV30

cdr3_aa: CASSLDSHTDTQYF
cdr3_nt: TGCGCCAGCAGCTTGGACTCCCACACAGATACGCAGTATTTT
d_call: -
j_call: TRBJ2-3
clone_size: -
v_call: TRBV5-1

cdr3_aa: CASSVEGRVPGEQYF
cdr3_nt: TGTGCCAGCAGCGTAGAAGGCAGGGTGCCGGGCGAGCAGTACTTC
d_call: -
j_call: TRBJ2-7
clone_size: -
v_call: TRBV9

cdr3_aa: CAWNRGPGTGELFF
cdr3_nt: TGTGCCTGGAATAGGGGGCCGGGCACCGGGGAGCTGTTTTTT
d_call: TRBD1
j_call: TRBJ2-2
clone_size: -
v_call: TRBV30

cdr3_aa: CAISRGLGEKLFF
cdr3_nt: TGTGCCATCAGCAGGGGTTTAGGCGAAAAACTGTTTTTT
d_call: -
j_call: TRBJ1-4
clone_size: -
v_call: TRBV10-3

cdr3_aa: CASTPMGQGLDTQYF
cdr3_nt: TGTGCCAGCACCCCGATGGGACAGGGGTTAGATACGCAGTATTTT
d_call: TRBD1
j_call: TRBJ2-3
clone_size: -
v_call: TRBV14

cdr3_aa: CASSLVPGPYEQYF
cdr3_nt: TGCGCCAGCAGCTTGGTTCCGGGCCCGTACGAGCAGTACTTC
d_call: -
j_call: TRBJ2-7
clone_size: -
v_call: TRBV5-1

cdr3_aa: CASRPDRASTGELFF
cdr3_nt: TGTGCCAGCAGACCGGACAGGGCTAGCACCGGGGAGCTGTTTTTT
d_call: TRBD1
j_call: TRBJ2-2
clone_size: once
v_call: TRBV6-4

cdr3_aa: CASSGLTFSNEQYF
cdr3_nt: TGTGCCAGCAGCGGTCTTACGTTTAGCAACGAGCAGTACTTC
d_call: -
j_call: TRBJ2-7
clone_size: -
v_call: TRBV28

cdr3_aa: CASSRDEQYF
cdr3_nt: TGTGCCAGCAGCAGGGACGAGCAGTACTTC
d_call: -
j_call: TRBJ2-7
clone_size: -
v_call: TRBV6-5

cdr3_aa: CASSVGDRGRNTEAFF
cdr3_nt: TGTGCCAGCAGCGTAGGAGACAGGGGACGGAACACTGAAGCTTTCTTT
d_call: TRBD1
j_call: TRBJ1-1
clone_size: -
v_call: TRBV9

cdr3_aa: CASISLGTSGTNEQFF
cdr3_nt: TGTGCCAGCATCTCGTTGGGGACTAGCGGGACGAATGAGCAGTTCTTC
d_call: TRBD2
j_call: TRBJ2-1
clone_size: -
v_call: TRBV7-9

cdr3_aa: CASNPGQGRGEQFF
cdr3_nt: TGCGCCAGCAACCCGGGACAGGGGCGGGGAGAGCAGTTCTTC
d_call: TRBD1
j_call: TRBJ2-1
clone_size: -
v_call: TRBV5-1

cdr3_aa: CASIPNVAKNIQYF
cdr3_nt: TGTGCCAGCATTCCTAACGTAGCCAAAAACATTCAGTACTTC
d_call: -
j_call: TRBJ2-4
clone_size: -
v_call: TRBV6-6

cdr3_aa: CASSTGGFSNQPQHF
cdr3_nt: TGTGCCAGCAGTACTGGGGGGTTTAGCAATCAGCCCCAGCATTTT
d_call: -
j_call: TRBJ1-5
clone_size: -
v_call: TRBV28

cdr3_aa: CASSMDSGNTIYF
cdr3_nt: TGTGCCAGCTCGATGGACTCTGGAAACACCATATATTTT
d_call: -
j_call: TRBJ1-3
clone_size: once
v_call: TRBV2

cdr3_aa: CASSDPGLAGTDTQYF
cdr3_nt: TGCGCCAGCAGCGACCCAGGACTAGCGGGAACAGATACGCAGTATTTT
d_call: TRBD2
j_call: TRBJ2-3
clone_size: -
v_call: TRBV5-1

cdr3_aa: CSGRGQTLNNEQFF
cdr3_nt: TGCAGCGGTAGGGGACAGACTTTAAACAATGAGCAGTTCTTC
d_call: TRBD1
j_call: TRBJ2-1
clone_size: -
v_call: TRBV29-1

cdr3_aa: CASSPGGGASSYEQYF
cdr3_nt: TGCGCCAGCAGCCCCGGCGGGGGGGCTTCCTCCTACGAGCAGTACTTC
d_call: TRBD2
j_call: TRBJ2-7
clone_size: -
v_call: TRBV4-1

cdr3_aa: CASSLGPLGSYNEQFF
cdr3_nt: TGCGCCAGCAGCTTAGGCCCGTTGGGGTCCTACAATGAGCAGTTCTTC
d_call: -
j_call: TRBJ2-1
clone_size: -
v_call: TRBV5-1

cdr3_aa: CASSYDQRRYTGELFF
cdr3_nt: TGTGCCAGCAGTTACGATCAGCGGAGATACACCGGGGAGCTGTTTTTT
d_call: -
j_call: TRBJ2-2
clone_size: -
v_call: TRBV6-5

cdr3_aa: CASSPGTSYIEAFF
cdr3_nt: TGTGCCAGCAGTCCGGGGACATCCTACATTGAAGCTTTCTTT
d_call: -
j_call: TRBJ1-1
clone_size: -
v_call: TRBV28

cdr3_aa: CAISEIAGGGTGELFF
cdr3_nt: TGTGCCATCAGTGAAATAGCGGGAGGAGGAACCGGGGAGCTGTTTTTT
d_call: TRBD2
j_call: TRBJ2-2
clone_size: once
v_call: TRBV10-3

cdr3_aa: CASSALPLFSGSSNEQFF
cdr3_nt: TGTGCCAGCAGCGCACTACCCCTCTTTAGCGGGAGCAGTAATGAGCAGTTCTTC
d_call: TRBD2
j_call: TRBJ2-1
clone_size: -
v_call: TRBV9

cdr3_aa: CASSLRQGEKLFF
cdr3_nt: TGTGCCAGCAGCTTACGTCAGGGGGAAAAACTGTTTTTT
d_call: -
j_call: TRBJ1-4
clone_size: -
v_call: TRBV7-3

cdr3_aa: CASSLVGTSLSEQYF
cdr3_nt: TGTGCCAGCAGCTTAGTGGGGACTAGTTTGTCCGAGCAGTACTTC
d_call: TRBD2
j_call: TRBJ2-7
clone_size: -
v_call: TRBV7-2

cdr3_aa: CASSVRQMTYNEQFF
cdr3_nt: TGTGCCAGCAGCGTAAGACAGATGACCTACAATGAGCAGTTCTTC
d_call: -
j_call: TRBJ2-1
clone_size: -
v_call: TRBV9

cdr3_aa: CASSSRDSFYNEQFF
cdr3_nt: TGTGCCAGCAGCTCCCGTGACAGCTTCTACAATGAGCAGTTCTTC
d_call: -
j_call: TRBJ2-1
clone_size: -
v_call: TRBV7-2

cdr3_aa: CASRDRGYEQYF
cdr3_nt: TGTGCCAGCCGGGACAGGGGTTACGAGCAGTACTTC
d_call: TRBD1
j_call: TRBJ2-7
clone_size: few
v_call: TRBV19

cdr3_aa: CASSLSQRQETQYF
cdr3_nt: TGTGCCAGCAGCTTGTCACAGCGCCAAGAGACCCAGTACTTC
d_call: -
j_call: TRBJ2-5
clone_size: -
v_call: TRBV5-4

cdr3_aa: CAWRLAGATGELFF
cdr3_nt: TGTGCCTGGCGACTAGCGGGAGCCACCGGGGAGCTGTTTTTT
d_call: TRBD2
j_call: TRBJ2-2
clone_size: once
v_call: TRBV30

cdr3_aa: CASTVNSLGTGFYEQYF
cdr3_nt: TGTGCCAGCACCGTTAACAGTCTCGGGACAGGGTTTTACGAGCAGTACTTC
d_call: TRBD1
j_call: TRBJ2-7
clone_size: -
v_call: TRBV7-8

cdr3_aa: CASSGDSSGNTIYF
cdr3_nt: TGTGCCAGCAGTGGAGACAGCTCTGGAAACACCATATATTTT
d_call: -
j_call: TRBJ1-3
clone_size: -
v_call: TRBV6-1

cdr3_aa: CASSIAGVGTDTQYF
cdr3_nt: TGTGCCAGTAGTATCGCAGGGGTGGGCACAGATACGCAGTATTTT
d_call: -
j_call: TRBJ2-3
clone_size: -
v_call: TRBV19

cdr3_aa: CSVGTGSGAFF
cdr3_nt: TGCAGCGTCGGGACAGGGAGTGGAGCTTTCTTT
d_call: TRBD1
j_call: TRBJ1-1
clone_size: -
v_call: TRBV29-1

cdr3_aa: CASRRTGGAFGWNEQFF
cdr3_nt: TGTGCCAGTAGGAGAACAGGGGGCGCGTTTGGATGGAATGAGCAGTTCTTC
d_call: TRBD1
j_call: TRBJ2-1
clone_size: -
v_call: TRBV19